These 30 T cell receptor beta chains were all obtained from the same sample, sequenced in a study of cytomegalovirus exposure and HLA in healthy donors. Assay used: immunoSEQ multiplex PCR; TCRdb lists only in-frame clones, some missing. Among under 200,000 clones listed, roughly 80% were seen once. The sequencing input was PBMCs. The receptor set was obtained from a young man in good health and CMV-seropositive.

V and J are TRBV6-6 and TRBJ2-7, with D possibly matching TRBD2 (5 bases). CDR1 MNHNY and CDR2 SVGAGI come from the germline V gene (reference sequence). This CDR3 comprises 15 residues. Trimming pared 8 bases from V and 2 bases from J, leaving 19 bases between. CDR3 loop: CASRRAGDSTYEQYF. CDR3 coding DNA: TGTGCCAGCCGGCGGGCAGGCGACTCTACCTACGAGCAGTACTTC.

The chain joins TRBV7-9 to TRBJ2-7; D perhaps matches TRBD1 (5 bases). This CDR3 region has 14 residues. Trimming removed 5 bases from V and 3 bases from J, with 14 bases in between. Per germline, CDR1 SEHNR and CDR2 FQNEAQ (reference sequence). CDR3 DNA: TGTGCCAGCAGCCCTCGACAGTCTGACTACGAGCAGTACTTC. Amino acid sequence: CASSPRQSDYEQYF. The whole variable domain, filled in from reference TRBV7-9 and TRBJ2-7, reads DTGVSQNPRHKITKRGQNVTFRCDPISEHNRLYWYRQTLGQGPEFLTYFQNEAQLEKSRLLSDRFSAERPKGSFSTLEIQRTEQGDSAMYLCASSPRQSDYEQYFGPGTRLTVT.

The chain has TRBV6-4 and TRBJ1-2, with 9 bases identical to TRBD1. CDR3 length equals 13 residues. Germline V gene lookup returns CDR1 MRHNA and CDR2 SNTAGT. V shed 4 bases and J 4 bases; nucleotides not matched to a gene: 1. CDR3 coding DNA: TGTGCCAGCAGTGCGACAGGGGGCTATGGCTACACCTTC. This codes for CASSATGGYGYTF.

J is TRBJ2-4 and V is TRBV27; possible D gene TRBD1, 6 bases. Deletions cut 3 bases from V and 12 bases from J, with 15 bases between. The germline CDR1 and CDR2 sequences are MNHEY and SMNVEV (reference sequence). There are 13 residues in the CDR3. DNA for the CDR3: TGTGCCAGCAGTTTTGGGGGCCAATCTCCTCAGTACTTC. Translation: CASSFGGQSPQYF.

This chain links TRBV7-2 with TRBJ1-1, with 9 bases identical to TRBD1. This CDR3 has 14 residues. V dropped 5 bases and J dropped 3; count of bases not matched to a gene: 4. The V gene's germline CDR1 is SGHTA and CDR2 FQGNSA. CDR3: CASSLTGGHTEAFF. The CDR3 DNA is TGTGCCAGCAGCCTAACAGGGGGCCACACTGAAGCTTTCTTT.

This clone showed up just a few times. This chain links TRBV9 with TRBJ1-3; 8 positions agree with TRBD1. This CDR3 comprises 13 residues. The germline CDR1 and CDR2 sequences are SGDLS and YYNGEE. J gave up 7 bases and V 3 bases, and 3 bases lay outside the gene matches. In DNA form, the CDR3 reads TGTGCCAGCAGCGCGACAGGGGCGAACACCATATATTTT. Encoded protein: CASSATGANTIYF.

CDR3 in DNA: TGTGCCAGCAGCGACATACTAGGAGCCGGGGGAGAGCAGTACTTC. It translates to CASSDILGAGGEQYF. The rearrangement uses TRBV2 and TRBJ2-7, with TRBD2 as a possible D gene (6 bases). Trimming pared 6 bases from V and 7 bases from J, leaving 22 bases between. CDR1 and CDR2 from the germline V gene are SNHLY and FYNNEI. The CDR3 consists of 15 residues.

The genes are TRBV27 and TRBJ1-3; unclear D gene. Germline loops: CDR1 MNHEY, CDR2 SMNVEV (reference sequence). Trimming removed 6 bases from V and 0 bases from J, with 6 bases in between. The CDR3 loop spans 13 amino acids. In DNA, the CDR3 is TGTGCCAGCAGGAGGGTCTCTGGAAACACCATATATTTT. It translates to CASRRVSGNTIYF.

V gene TRBV10-3 combines with J gene TRBJ2-1; D gene uncertain. Trimming left V 2 bases short and J 8 bases short, with 10 bases between. The CDR3 length is 13 residues. Germline V lookup: CDR1 ENHRY, CDR2 SYGVKD. The DNA of the CDR3 is TGTGCCATCAGTGAGCCGTTTGCGCATGAGCAGTTCTTC. Translation: CAISEPFAHEQFF.

The J gene is TRBJ1-5, the V gene TRBV28, with a weak D call TRBD1 (6 bases). With 3 bases removed from V and 4 bases from J, the gap between germline ends came to 10 bases. This CDR3 comprises 14 residues. Germline-derived CDR1 and CDR2 are MDHEN and SYDVKM. CDR3 nucleotides: TGTGCCAGCAGTTTTCAGAGGGGGAATCAGCCCCAGCATTTT. Amino acids: CASSFQRGNQPQHF.

V and J are TRBV5-8 and TRBJ2-7; 7 bases are shared with TRBD2. After removal of 0 bases from V and 5 bases from J, the junction contained 8 bases not matched to a gene. CDR3 size: 15 residues. The V gene's germline CDR1 is SGHTS and CDR2 YDEGEE. CDR3 loop: CASSLESGIRNEQYF. In nucleotides, the CDR3 is TGTGCCAGCAGCTTGGAAAGCGGGATTCGGAACGAGCAGTACTTC.

This sequence joins TRBV7-2 and TRBJ2-7, with 8 bases that match TRBD2. CDR1 is SGHTA and CDR2 is FQGNSA in the germline V gene. This CDR3 has 17 residues. The V segment lost 0 bases and the J segment 7 bases; nucleotides outside the gene matches: 14. CDR3 sequence: CASSLAPAGVRTSEQYF. CDR3 nucleotide sequence: TGTGCCAGCAGCTTAGCCCCAGCGGGAGTCCGTACTTCGGAGCAGTACTTC.

The rearrangement uses TRBV5-6 and TRBJ1-3; D gene uncertain. V was cut by 0 bases and J by 0 bases, with 7 bases left in between. The CDR3 loop spans 15 amino acids. CDR1 and CDR2 (germline): SGHDT, YYEEEE. CDR3 coding DNA: TGTGCCAGCAGCTTGGTACTGAACTCTGGAAACACCATATATTTT. Amino acids: CASSLVLNSGNTIYF.

This clone was detected only a few times. The chain has TRBV6-6 and TRBJ1-1; no clear D. The CDR3 loop spans 12 amino acids. Germline CDR1 and CDR2: MNHNY and SVGAGI (reference sequence). V dropped 2 bases and J dropped 4 bases, with 5 bases sitting between them. CDR3 region: CASSYASTEAFF. The CDR3 nucleotides are TGTGCCAGCAGTTACGCCAGCACTGAAGCTTTCTTT.

The chain joins TRBV5-1 to TRBJ2-1; TRBD2 matches 7 bases. The length of the CDR3 is 15 residues. Germline trimming cut 9 bases from V and 0 bases from J; bases unmatched to any gene: 9. Germline lookup yields CDR1 SGHRS and CDR2 YFSETQ. In DNA form, the CDR3 reads TGCGCCACTACTCGGGAGGCGAGCTCCTACAATGAGCAGTTCTTC. It yields the protein CATTREASSYNEQFF.

The rearrangement uses TRBV11-2 and TRBJ2-7; 10 nucleotides match TRBD2. CDR3 size: 19 residues. The V and J ends lost 6 bases and 3 bases, in that order; junction bases with no gene match: 20. The germline gives CDR1 SGHAT, CDR2 FQNNGV. CDR3 protein: CASSTLGRGSSGSIYEQYF. For the CDR3, the DNA is TGTGCCAGCAGTACCCTGGGGAGGGGCTCTAGCGGGAGTATCTACGAGCAGTACTTC.

The chain joins TRBV5-1 to TRBJ2-6, with 9 positions matching TRBD1. CDR1 and CDR2 from the germline V gene are SGHRS and YFSETQ. CDR3 size: 18 residues. The V gene end was trimmed by 5 bases and the J gene end by 0 bases; junction bases not matched to a gene: 9. Here the CDR3 DNA reads TGCGCCAGCAGATTTCAGACAGGGGGAAACTCTGGGGCCAACGTCCTGACTTTC. Translating gives CASRFQTGGNSGANVLTF.

The chain recombines TRBV4-2 with TRBJ2-1; 7 nucleotides agree with TRBD1. Germline loops: CDR1 LGHNA, CDR2 YNFKEQ. This CDR3 has 16 residues. The V gene end was trimmed by 3 bases and the J gene end by 0 bases; junction bases not matched to a gene: 5. For the CDR3, the DNA is TGTGCCAGCAGCCAGAACAGGGGTAGCTCCTACAATGAGCAGTTCTTC. This translates into CASSQNRGSSYNEQFF.

The chain couples TRBV10-3 to TRBJ2-7; D not certain. Trimming took 11 bases from V and 3 from J, leaving 11 bases between them. CDR1 ENHRY and CDR2 SYGVKD come from the germline V gene. CDR3 length: 11 residues. CDR3 DNA: TGTGCCGCCGGGTCCAACTACGAGCAGTACTTC. Its translation is CAAGSNYEQYF.

The CDR3 loop is CASSVHYQETQYF. CDR3 sequence (DNA): TGTGCCAGCAGCGTACATTACCAAGAGACCCAGTACTTC. This chain joins TRBV9 and TRBJ2-5, with D unresolved. V was shortened by 1 base and J by 0 bases, with 4 bases between the two germline ends. CDR3 length equals 13 residues. The V gene's germline CDR1 is SGDLS and CDR2 YYNGEE.

Details on this clone: This same CDR3 is encoded by further DNA sequences in the sample. The CDR3 nucleotides are TGTGCCTCCGCAGGGGGTCCCTACAATGAGCAGTTCTTC. Translating gives CASAGGPYNEQFF. The chain uses TRBV25-1 and TRBJ2-1, with 7 bases matching TRBD1. The CDR3 covers 13 residues. Trimming took 11 bases from V and 2 from J; bases not matched to a gene: 6. Germline V CDR1 and CDR2: MGHDK, SYGVNS.

V gene TRBV4-3 combines with J gene TRBJ2-2; 8 bases match TRBD1. CDR1 and CDR2 from the germline V gene are LGHNA and YSLEER. This CDR3 has 17 residues. J gave up 8 bases and V 0 bases, and 11 bases lay outside the gene matches. The CDR3 bases are TGCGCCAGCAGCCAAGAGTTATTGGGCAGGGGGCGTGGGGAGCTGTTTTTT. As protein: CASSQELLGRGRGELFF.

The chain employs TRBV6-1 and TRBJ1-1; D is unclear. Germline assignment: CDR1 MNHNS and CDR2 SASEGT. The V end lost 9 bases, the J end lost 2 bases, and 7 bases lay between the germline ends. This CDR3 is 11 amino acids long. The DNA for the CDR3 is TGTGCCAGTCCCTTAAACACTGAAGCTTTCTTT. It specifies CASPLNTEAFF.

Notes on this clone: This same CDR3 is encoded by further DNA sequences in the sample. The V and J genes are TRBV9 and TRBJ2-1, with D hard to call. CDR3 length: 14 residues. The germline CDR1 and CDR2 sequences are SGDLS and YYNGEE. With 0 bases removed from V and 4 bases from J, the gap between germline ends came to 8 bases. CDR3 coding DNA: TGTGCCAGCAGCGTAGGCGGCAGTTACAATGAGCAGTTCTTC. As protein: CASSVGGSYNEQFF.

The chain employs TRBV6-5 and TRBJ2-7, with 10 bases lining up with TRBD1. The J segment lost 3 bases and the V segment lost 2 bases, leaving 4 bases of the junction unmatched. Germline CDR1 and CDR2: MNHEY and SVGAGI. The CDR3 spans 15 residues. The CDR3 DNA reads TGTGCCAGCAGTTACGGACAGGGGGTAGGCTACGAGCAGTACTTC. Amino acid sequence: CASSYGQGVGYEQYF.

V and J are TRBV29-1 and TRBJ2-3; possibly TRBD2 for D (5 bases). Germline lookup yields CDR1 SQVTM and CDR2 ANQGSEA. The CDR3 is made up of 12 amino acids. Trimming took off 5 bases at V and 2 bases at J, with 8 bases between the two ends. The CDR3 reads CSVRGSTDTQYF. The CDR3 region has the DNA TGCAGCGTTCGGGGATCCACAGATACGCAGTATTTT.

V gene TRBV13 combines with J gene TRBJ2-1; D is undetermined. This CDR3 spans 13 amino acids. V was clipped by 7 bases and J by 1 base, with 8 bases between them. CDR1 is PRHDT, CDR2 FYEKMQ, per germline (reference sequence). CDR3 DNA sequence: TGTGCCAGCAAACAGCCGTCCTACAATGAGCAGTTCTTC. It is translated as CASKQPSYNEQFF. Supplemented by reference TRBV13 and TRBJ2-1, the full variable domain reads AAGVIQSPRHLIKEKRETATLKCYPIPRHDTVYWYQQGPGQDPQFLISFYEKMQSDKGSIPDRFSAQQFSDYHSELNMSSLELGDSALYFCASKQPSYNEQFFGPGTRLTVL.

V and J are TRBV28 and TRBJ2-7; D might be TRBD2 (6 bases). The CDR3 extends over 14 amino acids. The V gene's germline CDR1 is MDHEN and CDR2 SYDVKM. With 8 bases removed from V and 2 bases from J, the gap between germline ends came to 16 bases. CDR3 coding DNA: TGTGCCAGCTTCCATAGCGGAGCCCCCTACGAGCAGTACTTC. It translates to CASFHSGAPYEQYF.

The chain combines TRBV18 with TRBJ1-3; perhaps TRBD1 as D (5 bases). The CDR3 contains 16 residues. Looked up from germline, CDR1 is KGHSH and CDR2 is LQKENI. V lost 5 bases and J 0 bases, leaving 14 bases between the germline ends. CDR3 region: CASSGGTALSGNTIYF. In DNA form, the CDR3 reads TGTGCCAGCTCAGGAGGGACGGCCCTCTCTGGAAACACCATATATTTT.

The V gene is TRBV27, the J gene TRBJ2-3; D perhaps matches TRBD1 (6 bases). This CDR3 has 16 amino acids. The V end was cut by 4 bases, the J end by 5 bases, with 19 bases between. Per germline, CDR1 MNHEY and CDR2 SMNVEV (reference sequence). The CDR3 nucleotides are TGTGCCAGCAGTTCAACCCCAGGGGATGGGAGAGATACGCAGTATTTT. It encodes CASSSTPGDGRDTQYF.